In its sample, the clone carrying this T cell receptor beta chain ranks as large. As yet, its antigen is unknown. Germline V gene data show CDR1 as SNHLY and CDR2 as FYNNEI. Trimming pared 3 bases from V and 3 bases from J, leaving 12 bases between. The CDR3 has 14 amino acids. This entry belongs to a study of circulating CD8 cells and anti-PD-1 response in melanoma. From live CD3+CD8+TCRalphabeta+ cells, four PD-1 and/or TIGIT subsets were sorted. Overall study findings and caveats: The cohort mixed treatment-naive and previously treated patients. Clonotype sharing was highest between DPOS and TIGIT subsets. TIGIT repertoires were least diverse, DNEG repertoires most diverse. Tumor reactivity was tested by peptide assays on expanded sorted subsets.

The QIAseq Immune Repertoire TCR panel built the libraries from roughly 15 ng of total RNA. TCRdb itself ran the reads through MiXCR, one entry per CDR3 protein. The sample holds some 380 distinct CDR3 sequences, 5.5% to 7% seen once. This TCR was recovered from a human donor with melanoma. The chain links TRBV2 to TRBJ2-7, with D unresolved. The material was CD8+ T cells from PBMCs, obtained at baseline or after one month of anti-PD-1 therapy (not recorded which). As DNA, the CDR3 is TGTGCCAGCAGTGATGGAGTAGAGTACTACGAGCAGTACTTC. Its protein is CASSDGVEYYEQYF.